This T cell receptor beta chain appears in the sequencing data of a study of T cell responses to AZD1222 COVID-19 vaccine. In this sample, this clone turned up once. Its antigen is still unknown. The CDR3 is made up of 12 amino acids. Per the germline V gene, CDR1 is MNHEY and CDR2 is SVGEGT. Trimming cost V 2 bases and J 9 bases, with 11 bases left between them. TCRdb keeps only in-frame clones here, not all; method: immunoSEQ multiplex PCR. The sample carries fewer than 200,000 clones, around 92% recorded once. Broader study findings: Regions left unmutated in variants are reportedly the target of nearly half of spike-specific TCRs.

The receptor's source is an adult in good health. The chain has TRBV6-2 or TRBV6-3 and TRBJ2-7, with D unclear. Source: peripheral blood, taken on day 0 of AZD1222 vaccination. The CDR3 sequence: CASSYPAPMQYF. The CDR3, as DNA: TGTGCCAGCAGTTACCCCGCCCCGATGCAGTACTTC.